The clone carrying this T cell receptor (beta chain) showed up many times. Germline CDR1 is WSHSY and CDR2 is SAAADI. Trimming took off 4 bases at V and 0 bases at J, with 8 bases between the two ends. CDR3 size: 14 residues. The data stem from a study of tumor-infiltrating lymphocytes in oesophageal squamous cell carcinoma. TCRdb processed the PCR reads anew with MiXCR; each CDR3 protein has one entry. The table includes some 21,000 distinct CDR3 sequences, approximately 38% detected once. This receptor was obtained from a male donor with esophageal squamous cell carcinoma. Sequenced: esophageal tumor tissue. V usage is TRBV10-2 and J usage is TRBJ2-3; D unresolved. CDR3 loop: CASSVGRSTDTQYF. CDR3 in DNA: TGCGCCAGCAGTGTCGGAAGAAGCACAGATACGCAGTATTTT.